This TCR beta chain was captured by sequencing in a study of blood T cell repertoires in COVID-19. For the study at large: PBMCs, B-cell-depleted T cells, or T cells were the source of the cDNA or gDNA that made up the material.

CDR1 and CDR2 (germline): SGHAT, FQNNGV. V gave up 5 bases and J gave up 10 bases, with 9 bases separating them. The CDR3 runs 11 residues. In the authors' methods: Scientists estimated how many nucleated cells there were by amplifying reference gene primers. Repertoires were generated with immunoSEQ multiplex PCR, while TCRdb's copy carries only in-frame clones and drops some. The DNA gave D and trimming, while V, J and clone size come from that table. The top ten clones hold 8% to 9.5% of a sample with 95,000 to 120,000 clones, over 75% of them seen once. The sequence came from a woman between 65 and 79 years old who had recovered from COVID-19. The sequenced sample was peripheral blood. The rearrangement links TRBV11-2 to TRBJ1-5; possibly TRBD1 for D (5 bases). For the CDR3, the DNA is TGTGCCAGCAGCGACAGAGGACCCCAGCATTTT. Translating gives CASSDRGPQHF.